This T cell receptor beta chain was sequenced during a study of CD8+CD57+ T cells in acquired aplastic anemia. Study overall: The sorted CD4+ and CD8+ cells yielded an average approximately 3.3 ug of DNA.

Regarding the study as a whole: CD8+ Simpson's diversity showed no significant patient-control difference. Patients and controls were found to share 25 to 30 CD8+ CDR3 sequences.

The CDR3 contains 14 residues. Germline V gene lookup returns CDR1 DFQATT and CDR2 SNEGSKA (reference sequence). With 5 bases removed from V and 4 bases from J, the gap between germline ends came to 12 bases. Sequencing involved patients with CD8+CD57+ cell expansion previously shown by flow cytometry. No therapy had been given to the patients at the time of blood sampling. Profiling of TCR beta VDJ combinations and CDR3 sequences used genomic DNA as template. TCRdb reprocessed the reads via MiXCR and lists one record per CDR3 protein. The sample yields approximately 150,000 distinct CDR3 sequences, over 40% seen once. This clonotype was counted many times. What it binds is not known.

The gene calls are TRBV20-1 and TRBJ1-6; maybe TRBD1 (5 bases). Sequenced input: sorted CD4+, CD8+, or CD8+CD57+ T cells (not recorded which) from PBMCs. The sequence was collected from a human donor with aplastic anemia. CDR3 loop: CSARRGLYNSPLHF. CDR3 bases: TGCAGTGCTCGCCGGGGCCTTTATAATTCACCCCTCCACTTT.